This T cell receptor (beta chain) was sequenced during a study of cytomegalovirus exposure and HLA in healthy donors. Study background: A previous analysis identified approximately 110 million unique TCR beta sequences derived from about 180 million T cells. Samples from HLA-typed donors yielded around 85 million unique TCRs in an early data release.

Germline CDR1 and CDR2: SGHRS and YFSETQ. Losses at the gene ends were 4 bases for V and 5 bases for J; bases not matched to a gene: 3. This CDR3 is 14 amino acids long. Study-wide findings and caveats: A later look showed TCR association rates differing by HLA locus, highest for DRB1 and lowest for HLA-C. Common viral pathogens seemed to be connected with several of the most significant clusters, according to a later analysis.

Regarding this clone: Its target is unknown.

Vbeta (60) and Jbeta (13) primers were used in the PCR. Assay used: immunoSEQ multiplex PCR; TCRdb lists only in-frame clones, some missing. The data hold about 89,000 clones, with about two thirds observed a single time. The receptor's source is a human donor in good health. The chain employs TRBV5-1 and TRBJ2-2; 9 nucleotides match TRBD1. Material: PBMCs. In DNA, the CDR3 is TGCGCCAGCAGCAAGACAGGGGGAACCGGGGAGCTGTTTTTT. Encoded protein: CASSKTGGTGELFF.